The rows below give T cell receptor beta chains drawn from one sample of a study of identical twins. TCRdb passed the 5' RACE reads through MiXCR, listing each CDR3 protein once. The sample records about 220,000 distinct CDR3 sequences, around 6.8% being singletons. These data were also filed under a second study, of yellow fever vaccine responses in identical twins.

Input material: memory (CD45RO+) T cells sorted from blood. The receptors derive from a woman between 18 and 29 years old in good health. The CDR3 runs from the conserved cysteine through the conserved F or W. The D gene is left open where the match is weak. Only part of the rows carry a size: once, few, many, or a class if the clone is expanded.

size | J | V | D | CDR3 | DNA
many | TRBJ2-3 | TRBV7-2 | TRBD2 | CASSLDGGGTDTQYF | TGTGCCAGCAGCTTAGACGGGGGGGGCACAGATACGCAGTATTTT
many | TRBJ1-4 | TRBV12-3/TRBV12-4 | - | CASSLNEKLFF | TGTGCCAGCAGCTTAAATGAAAAACTGTTTTTT
- | TRBJ2-1 | TRBV28 | - | CASSLLGAGEQFF | TGTGCCAGCAGTTTACTCGGGGCCGGGGAGCAGTTCTTC
many | TRBJ2-7 | TRBV6-5 | TRBD1 | CASSYSGGQGAYEQYF | TGTGCCAGCAGTTACTCAGGGGGACAGGGGGCCTACGAGCAGTACTTC
many | TRBJ2-3 | TRBV4-3 | TRBD2 | CASRQGTSGNADTQYF | TGCGCCAGCAGACAAGGGACTAGCGGGAATGCAGATACGCAGTATTTT
few | TRBJ2-2 | TRBV6-2/TRBV6-3 | TRBD1 | CASSYPSTGDPTPGTGELFF | TGTGCCAGCAGTTACCCCTCGACAGGGGACCCGACACCGGGCACCGGGGAGCTGTTTTTT
many | TRBJ2-2 | TRBV12-3/TRBV12-4 | - | CASRLGGVDTGELFF | TGTGCCAGCAGGCTCGGGGGCGTCGACACCGGGGAGCTGTTTTTT
few | TRBJ2-7 | TRBV6-2/TRBV6-3 | - | CASSRTSRDAREEQYF | TGTGCCAGCAGCCGTACAAGCCGGGACGCAAGGGAAGAGCAGTACTTC
few | TRBJ2-5 | TRBV5-1 | - | CASSPQAGTGVETQYF | TGCGCCAGCAGCCCGCAGGCCGGGACGGGGGTGGAGACCCAGTACTTC
many | TRBJ2-7 | TRBV5-6 | - | CASSLGGARAYEQYF | TGTGCCAGCAGCTTGGGAGGGGCGCGGGCCTACGAGCAGTACTTC
many | TRBJ2-1 | TRBV7-2 | TRBD2 | CASSLGLAGTQFF | TGTGCCAGCAGCTTAGGGTTAGCGGGGACCCAGTTCTTC
few | TRBJ2-3 | TRBV20-1 | TRBD2 | CGTRGGEADTQYF | TGCGGAACGCGGGGGGGCGAGGCAGATACGCAGTATTTT